A single sample gave rise to the 16 T cell receptor beta chains below, sequenced in a study of shared clonotypes between healthy human individuals. Using immunoSEQ multiplex PCR, the repertoire was profiled, and TCRdb retains in-frame clones only, with some absent. The sample carries 950,000 to 1,300,000 clones, 60% to 80% recorded once. The sequenced sample consisted of memory CD4+ T cells sorted from blood. Subset defined: CD45RA-negative fraction. These receptors all stem from a man between 18 and 35 years old in good health.

This chain connects TRBV7-9 to TRBJ1-4; D is ambiguous. The V end was cut by 4 bases, the J end by 0 bases, with 9 bases between. The CDR3 spans 15 residues. Per germline, CDR1 SEHNR and CDR2 FQNEAQ (reference sequence). The CDR3 loop reads CASSSLTATNEKLFF. The CDR3 bases are TGTGCCAGCAGCTCCTTAACTGCAACTAATGAAAAACTGTTTTTT.

This clone was seen once. This chain uses TRBV2 with TRBJ2-7; D may match TRBD1 or TRBD2 (5 bases each). The V and J ends lost 6 bases and 11 bases respectively, with 14 bases between them. The CDR3 loop spans 11 amino acids. Germline assignment: CDR1 SNHLY and CDR2 FYNNEI. The CDR3 nucleotides are TGTGCCAGCAGAGGGGACCCGAGGGAGTACTTC. It specifies CASRGDPREYF.

About this clone: One junction end disagrees with the germline gene, perhaps due to a read error. V and J are TRBV4-2 and TRBJ1-1; D is unclear. Per germline, CDR1 LGHNA and CDR2 YNFKEQ. The CDR3 runs 12 residues. CDR3 region: CVSSPSVTEAFF. The CDR3 nucleotides read TGTGTCAGCAGCCCTAGCGTGACTGAAGCTTTCTTT.

The chain joins TRBV7-6 to TRBJ2-3, with 9 bases matching TRBD2. Germline V CDR1 and CDR2: SGHVS, FNYEAQ. This CDR3 is 19 amino acids long. The trim removed 1 base at V and 3 bases at J, leaving 14 bases unmatched. This chain's CDR3 is CASSLGRTLAGGKTDTQYF. Written as DNA, the CDR3 is TGTGCCAGCAGCTTAGGTCGGACTTTGGCGGGGGGGAAAACAGATACGCAGTATTTT.

V gene TRBV19 combines with J gene TRBJ1-3; 8 bases fit TRBD1. Germline loops: CDR1 LNHDA, CDR2 SQIVND (reference sequence). The ends lost 4 bases at V and 4 bases at J; junction bases unmatched: 9. The CDR3 consists of 16 residues. The CDR3 nucleotides read TGTGCCAGTAGTAGAGCTTCAGGGGGCACAGGAAACACCATATATTTT. Its protein product is CASSRASGGTGNTIYF.

This chain connects TRBV7-8 to TRBJ1-5, with 10 bases identical to TRBD1. This CDR3 comprises 14 residues. Trimming at V came to 3 bases and at J to 9 bases, leaving 5 bases not matched to a gene. Looked up from germline, CDR1 is SGHVS and CDR2 is FQNEAQ. DNA for the CDR3: TGTGCCAGCAGCTTGACAGGGGGCGAACGGCCCCAGCATTTT. The encoded protein is CASSLTGGERPQHF.

The J gene is TRBJ2-2, the V gene TRBV27; D is possibly TRBD2 (5 bases). The CDR3 totals 17 residues. V lost 0 bases and J 1 base, leaving 12 bases between the germline ends. CDR1 is MNHEY, CDR2 SMNVEV, per germline (reference sequence). CDR3 sequence: CASSLSGNTRNTGELFF. Written as DNA, the CDR3 is TGTGCCAGCAGTTTATCAGGGAACACTAGGAACACCGGGGAGCTGTTTTTT.

This rearrangement joins TRBV6-5 to TRBJ2-7; 9 nucleotides line up with TRBD1. Unmatched junction bases numbered 8, after V lost 6 bases and J lost 2 bases. This CDR3 is built from 15 residues. Germline CDR1 and CDR2: MNHEY and SVGAGI. The CDR3 reads CASRYATGGAYEQYF. CDR3 nucleotides: TGTGCCAGCAGGTACGCGACAGGGGGGGCCTACGAGCAGTACTTC.

The V gene is TRBV4-1, the J gene TRBJ2-5, with 10 bases identical to TRBD2. V lost 4 bases to trimming and J lost 5 bases; unmatched junction nucleotides: 10. This CDR3 has 16 amino acids. Germline loops: CDR1 MGHRA, CDR2 YSYEKL. CDR3: CASSRSPSGSTETQYF. The CDR3 DNA follows: TGCGCCAGCAGCCGGAGCCCTAGCGGGAGCACGGAGACCCAGTACTTC.

The CDR3 reads CASSVEGHRVFGETQYF. DNA of the CDR3: TGTGCCAGCAGCGTAGAGGGGCACAGGGTGTTCGGGGAGACCCAGTACTTC. This chain connects TRBV9 to TRBJ2-5; possible D gene TRBD1, 6 bases. In germline, CDR1 is SGDLS, CDR2 YYNGEE. V lost 0 bases and J lost 5, with 20 bases in between. This CDR3 is built from 17 residues.

About this clone: The same CDR3 can be traced to other DNA sequences in this sample. This rearrangement joins TRBV9 to TRBJ2-2; D remains ambiguous. The CDR3 extends over 15 amino acids. V lost 4 bases and J lost 2, with 12 bases in between. Germline assignment: CDR1 SGDLS and CDR2 YYNGEE. The CDR3 DNA follows: TGTGCCAGCAGCCCGAGGACCGGAAACACCGGGGAGCTGTTTTTT. Protein: CASSPRTGNTGELFF.

V gene TRBV5-1 combines with J gene TRBJ2-1; D gene unclear. The V and J ends lost 6 bases and 5 bases respectively, with 15 bases between them. The CDR3 totals 14 residues. CDR1 is SGHRS and CDR2 is YFSETQ in the germline V gene. The CDR3 nucleotides are TGCGCCAGCAACTCTAATGGGGTAAACAATGAGCAGTTCTTC. Protein sequence: CASNSNGVNNEQFF.

The chain joins TRBV7-9 to TRBJ1-1; D unclear. The V and J ends lost 5 bases and 7 bases respectively, with 2 bases between them. The CDR3 consists of 9 residues. Per germline, CDR1 SEHNR and CDR2 FQNEAQ (reference sequence). As DNA, the CDR3 is TGTGCCAGCAGCCGTGAAGCTTTCTTT. Protein product: CASSREAFF. The full variable domain, in which reference TRBV7-9 and TRBJ1-1 provide the parts outside the CDR3, is DTGVSQNPRHKITKRGQNVTFRCDPISEHNRLYWYRQTLGQGPEFLTYFQNEAQLEKSRLLSDRFSAERPKGSFSTLEIQRTEQGDSAMYLCASSREAFFGQGTRLTVV.

The chain couples TRBV5-4 to TRBJ2-7; D remains ambiguous. With 1 base removed from V and 5 bases from J, the gap between germline ends came to 16 bases. The V gene's germline CDR1 is SGHNT and CDR2 YYREEE (reference sequence). The CDR3 runs to 15 residues. CDR3 in DNA: TGTGCCAGCAGCTTGTACAACAGTTACTCGGACGAGCAGTACTTC. Translating it yields CASSLYNSYSDEQYF.

The chain recombines TRBV28 with TRBJ1-5, with D perhaps matching TRBD1 (5 bases). Per germline, CDR1 MDHEN and CDR2 SYDVKM. V was cut by 5 bases and J by 3 bases, with 14 bases left in between. This CDR3 comprises 15 residues. The DNA of the CDR3 is TGTGCCAGCAGTGCGCCGGGACCCAACAATCAGCCCCAGCATTTT. Translated, it gives CASSAPGPNNQPQHF.

This clone has a single count. V is TRBV20-1 and J is TRBJ2-1, with TRBD2 matching 10 bases. The CDR3 totals 11 residues. Unmatched junction bases numbered 6, after V lost 5 bases and J lost 14 bases. Germline CDR1 and CDR2: DFQATT and SNEGSKA (reference sequence). CDR3 amino acids: CSAVLAGGEFF. The CDR3 DNA reads as TGCAGTGCTGTCTTAGCGGGAGGAGAGTTCTTC.